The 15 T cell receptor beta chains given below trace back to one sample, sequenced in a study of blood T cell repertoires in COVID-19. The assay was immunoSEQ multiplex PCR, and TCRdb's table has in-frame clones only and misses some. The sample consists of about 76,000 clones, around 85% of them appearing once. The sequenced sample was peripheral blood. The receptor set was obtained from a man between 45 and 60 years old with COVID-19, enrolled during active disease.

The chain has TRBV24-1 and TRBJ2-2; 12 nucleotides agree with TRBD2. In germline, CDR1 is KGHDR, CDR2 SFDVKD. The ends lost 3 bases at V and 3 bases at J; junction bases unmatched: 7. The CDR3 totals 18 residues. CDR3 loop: CATSDPTLAGGYTGELFF. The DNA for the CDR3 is TGTGCCACCAGTGATCCTACCCTAGCGGGAGGGTACACCGGGGAGCTGTTTTTT.

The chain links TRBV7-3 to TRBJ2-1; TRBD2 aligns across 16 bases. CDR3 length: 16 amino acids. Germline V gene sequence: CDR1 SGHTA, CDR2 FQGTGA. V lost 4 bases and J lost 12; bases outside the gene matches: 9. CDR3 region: CASSSTGTSGRGGQFF. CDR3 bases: TGTGCCAGCAGCTCCACCGGGACTAGCGGGAGGGGAGGGCAGTTCTTC. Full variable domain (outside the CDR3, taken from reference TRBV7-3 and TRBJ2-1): GAGVSQTPSNKVTEKGKYVELRCDPISGHTALYWYRQSLGQGPEFLIYFQGTGAADDSGLPNDRFFAVRPEGSVSTLKIQRTERGDSAVYLCASSSTGTSGRGGQFFGPGTRLTVL.

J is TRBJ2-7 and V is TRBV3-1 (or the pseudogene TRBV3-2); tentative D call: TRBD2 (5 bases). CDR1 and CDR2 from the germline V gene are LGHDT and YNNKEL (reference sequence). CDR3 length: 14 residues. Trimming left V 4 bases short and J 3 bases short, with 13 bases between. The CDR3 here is CASSRGLGLYEQYF. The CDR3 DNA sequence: TGTGCCAGCAGCCGCGGACTTGGGCTCTACGAGCAGTACTTC.

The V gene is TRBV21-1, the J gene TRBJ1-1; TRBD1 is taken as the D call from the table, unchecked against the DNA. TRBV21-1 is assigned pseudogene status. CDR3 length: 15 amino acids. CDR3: CASSKGPDRPSEAFF. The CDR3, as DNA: TGTGCCAGCAGCAAAGGACCGGACAGGCCTTCTGAAGCTTTCTTT.

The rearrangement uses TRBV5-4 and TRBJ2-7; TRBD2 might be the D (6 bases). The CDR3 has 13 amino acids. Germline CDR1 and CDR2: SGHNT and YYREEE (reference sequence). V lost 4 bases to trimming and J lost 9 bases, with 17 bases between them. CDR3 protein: CASSHQTKEGQYF. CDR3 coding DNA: TGTGCCAGCAGCCACCAGACTAAGGAGGGGCAGTACTTC. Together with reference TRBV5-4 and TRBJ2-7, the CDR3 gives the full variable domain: ETGVTQSPTHLIKTRGQQVTLRCSSQSGHNTVSWYQQALGQGPQFIFQYYREEENGRGNFPPRFSGLQFPNYSSELNVNALELDDSALYLCASSHQTKEGQYFGPGTRLTVT.

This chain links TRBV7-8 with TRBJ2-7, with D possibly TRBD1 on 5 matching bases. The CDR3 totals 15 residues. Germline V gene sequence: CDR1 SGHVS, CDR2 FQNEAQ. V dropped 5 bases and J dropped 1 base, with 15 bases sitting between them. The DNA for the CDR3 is TGTGCCAGCAGCGACCCAGGGTCCGAATCCTACGAGCAGTACTTC. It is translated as CASSDPGSESYEQYF.

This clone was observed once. The CDR3 nucleotides read TGTGCCAGCAGCGTAGCTCCGGGGAGCGGGAGGGCGGCCTACAATGAGCAGTTCTTC. It is translated as CASSVAPGSGRAAYNEQFF. The V gene is TRBV9, the J gene TRBJ2-1, with 10 bases identical to TRBD2. Looked up from germline, CDR1 is SGDLS and CDR2 is YYNGEE. This CDR3 region has 19 residues. Trimming took 0 bases from V and 2 from J; bases not matched to a gene: 11.

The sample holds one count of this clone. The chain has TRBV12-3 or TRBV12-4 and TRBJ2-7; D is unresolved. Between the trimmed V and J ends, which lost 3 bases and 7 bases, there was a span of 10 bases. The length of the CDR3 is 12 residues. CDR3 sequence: CASSLNEVEQYF. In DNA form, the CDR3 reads TGTGCCAGCAGTTTGAACGAGGTTGAGCAGTACTTC.

The CDR3 spells CASSPTSGSIYEQYF. CDR3 nucleotide sequence: TGTGCCAGCAGCCCAACTAGCGGGAGCATCTACGAGCAGTACTTC. The V gene is TRBV11-3, the J gene TRBJ2-7; TRBD2 matches 11 bases. Germline V gives CDR1 SGHNT, CDR2 YENEEA. The CDR3 sequence is 15 residues long. Trimming took 5 bases from V and 3 from J; bases not matched to a gene: 6. Looking up the rest from reference TRBV11-3 and TRBJ2-7 gives the full variable domain: EAGVVQSPRYKIIEKKQPVAFWCNPISGHNTLYWYLQNLGQGPELLIRYENEEAVDDSQLPKDRFSAERLKGVDSTLKIQPAELGDSAVYLCASSPTSGSIYEQYFGPGTRLTVT.

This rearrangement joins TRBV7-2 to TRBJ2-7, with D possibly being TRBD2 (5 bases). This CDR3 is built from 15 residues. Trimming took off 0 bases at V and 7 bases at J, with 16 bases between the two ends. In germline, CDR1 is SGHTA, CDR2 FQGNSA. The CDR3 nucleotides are TGTGCCAGCAGCTTAGCGAGCGGCTCCCACACAGAGCAGTACTTC. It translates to CASSLASGSHTEQYF.

CDR3 loop: CASSFQRVTDTQYF. The CDR3, as DNA: TGCGCCAGCAGCTTCCAGCGGGTCACAGATACGCAGTATTTT. This rearrangement joins TRBV5-1 to TRBJ2-3, with D tentatively TRBD2 (6 bases). CDR3 length: 14 amino acids. V was shortened by 2 bases and J by 2 bases, with 9 bases between the two germline ends. CDR1 SGHRS and CDR2 YFSETQ come from the germline V gene.

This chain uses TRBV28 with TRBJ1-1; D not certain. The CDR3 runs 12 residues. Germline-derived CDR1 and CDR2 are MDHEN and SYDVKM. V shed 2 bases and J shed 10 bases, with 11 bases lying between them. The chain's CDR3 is CASSLAGSRAFF. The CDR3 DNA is TGTGCCAGCAGTTTAGCGGGTTCCAGAGCTTTCTTT.

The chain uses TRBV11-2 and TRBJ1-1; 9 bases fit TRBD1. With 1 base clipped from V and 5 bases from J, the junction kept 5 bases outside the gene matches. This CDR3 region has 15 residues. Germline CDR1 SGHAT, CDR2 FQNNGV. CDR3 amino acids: CASSLGGTGLTEAFF. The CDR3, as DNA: TGTGCCAGCAGCTTAGGTGGGACAGGGCTTACTGAAGCTTTCTTT. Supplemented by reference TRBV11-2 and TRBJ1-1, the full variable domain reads EAGVAQSPRYKIIEKRQSVAFWCNPISGHATLYWYQQILGQGPKLLIQFQNNGVVDDSQLPKDRFSAERLKGVDSTLKIQPAKLEDSAVYLCASSLGGTGLTEAFFGQGTRLTVV.

The CDR3 DNA is TGTGCCAGCAGTCCAACAAGGACTCGCGGGGAGCTGTTTTTT. This codes for CASSPTRTRGELFF. This chain links TRBV6-5 with TRBJ2-2; D possibly corresponds to TRBD2 (5 bases). Trimming pared 5 bases from V and 7 bases from J, leaving 14 bases between. Germline V gene sequence: CDR1 MNHEY, CDR2 SVGAGI. The CDR3 has 14 amino acids.

Here the CDR3 reads CASSLEAGDGSDTQYF. DNA for the CDR3: TGTGCCAGCAGCTTAGAGGCGGGAGACGGATCAGATACGCAGTATTTT. The chain uses TRBV11-2 and TRBJ2-3; 7 positions agree with TRBD2. V trimming: 0 bases; J trimming: 4 bases; junction bases outside the gene matches: 7. Germline V gene data show CDR1 as SGHAT and CDR2 as FQNNGV. The CDR3 sequence is 16 residues long.